One sample yielded the 23 T cell receptor beta chains listed below, sequenced in a study of control samples from healthy donors and cancer patients. Produced via immunoSEQ multiplex PCR; TCRdb's table is partial and in-frame only. The table lists some 64,000 clones, around 87% of them singletons. The sequencing input was PBMCs. The receptor source for this set is a woman between 45 and 65 years old with head and neck cancer.

The chain recombines TRBV2 with TRBJ2-7; 7 nucleotides agree with TRBD1. With V trimmed by 8 bases and J by 4 bases, 11 bases remained unmatched. The length of the CDR3 is 14 residues. Germline V gene data show CDR1 as SNHLY and CDR2 as FYNNEI. The CDR3 bases are TGTGCCAGCGTCAGGGGACAGATCCCGTACGAGCAGTACTTC. Translation: CASVRGQIPYEQYF.

V gene TRBV7-2 combines with J gene TRBJ1-2; 7 bases are shared with TRBD1. The length of the CDR3 is 17 residues. Germline V CDR1 and CDR2: SGHTA, FQGNSA. Losses at the gene ends were 2 bases for V and 2 bases for J; bases not matched to a gene: 11. CDR3 nucleotide sequence: TGTGCCAGCAGCTTAACCCAGGGGGGGGCGGGAAACTATGGCTACACCTTC. It specifies CASSLTQGGAGNYGYTF.

V gene TRBV27 combines with J gene TRBJ1-1, with D unresolved. Germline V gene data show CDR1 as MNHEY and CDR2 as SMNVEV (reference sequence). V was clipped by 5 bases and J by 1 base, with 14 bases between them. The CDR3 extends over 15 amino acids. DNA for the CDR3: TGTGCCAGCAGTGTCGCCGATACAACGAACACTGAAGCTTTCTTT. It specifies CASSVADTTNTEAFF.

The chain couples TRBV19 to TRBJ2-3, with 10 bases matching TRBD1. Germline V gene sequence: CDR1 LNHDA, CDR2 SQIVND (reference sequence). This CDR3 has 14 amino acids. After removal of 5 bases from V and 8 bases from J, the junction contained 7 bases not matched to a gene. For the CDR3, the DNA is TGTGCCAGTAGTGTCGGACAGGGGGGTGTTACGCAGTATTTT. Its protein product is CASSVGQGGVTQYF.

This chain links TRBV4-2 with TRBJ2-2, with TRBD1 matching over 7 bases. Trimming took 0 bases from V and 6 from J; bases not matched to a gene: 10. Germline CDR1 LGHNA, CDR2 YNFKEQ. The CDR3 sequence is 17 residues long. The CDR3 DNA is TGTGCCAGCAGCCAAGAAGGAGAGGGGGCTGACGCCGGGGAGCTGTTTTTT. Its protein is CASSQEGEGADAGELFF.

This chain joins TRBV5-6 and TRBJ1-2; D remains ambiguous. The V end lost 0 bases, the J end lost 0 bases, and 15 bases lay between the germline ends. Per germline, CDR1 SGHDT and CDR2 YYEEEE. The CDR3 runs to 17 residues. The CDR3, as DNA: TGTGCCAGCAGCTTGGCTGGCAGTTTCCGAGCTAACTATGGCTACACCTTC. As protein: CASSLAGSFRANYGYTF.

V is TRBV11-2 and J is TRBJ1-1; 7 bases line up with TRBD1. Trimming at V came to 4 bases and at J to 0 bases, leaving 8 bases not matched to a gene. CDR1 is SGHAT and CDR2 is FQNNGV in the germline V gene. The CDR3 totals 16 residues. CDR3 bases: TGTGCCAGCAGCTGGCCACAAGGGGGCTTGAACACTGAAGCTTTCTTT. Protein product: CASSWPQGGLNTEAFF. The full variable domain, its missing parts supplied by reference TRBV11-2 and TRBJ1-1, is EAGVAQSPRYKIIEKRQSVAFWCNPISGHATLYWYQQILGQGPKLLIQFQNNGVVDDSQLPKDRFSAERLKGVDSTLKIQPAKLEDSAVYLCASSWPQGGLNTEAFFGQGTRLTVV.

This chain connects TRBV25-1 to TRBJ1-5; tentatively, D is TRBD1 (5 bases). Trimming shortened V by 2 bases and J by 3 bases, and 8 bases separated the two germline ends. The germline V gene encodes CDR1 MGHDK and CDR2 SYGVNS. The CDR3 contains 14 residues. Here the CDR3 reads CASSEAGFNQPQHF. The DNA of the CDR3 is TGTGCCAGCAGTGAAGCAGGGTTCAATCAGCCCCAGCATTTT.

Only one count was recorded for this clone. The chain has TRBV7-2 and TRBJ2-7, with D uncertain. CDR1 SGHTA and CDR2 FQGNSA come from the germline V gene. The CDR3 loop spans 13 amino acids. The V end lost 1 base, the J end lost 1 base, and 5 bases lay between the germline ends. CDR3 coding DNA: TGTGCCAGCAGCTTAGGCAGATCCTACGAGCAGTACTTC. As protein: CASSLGRSYEQYF.

The count of this clone is one. This chain joins TRBV5-4 and TRBJ1-4; tentative D call: TRBD1 (5 bases). The germline gives CDR1 SGHNT, CDR2 YYREEE (reference sequence). The length of the CDR3 is 15 residues. V was pared by 0 bases and J by 12 bases, with 18 bases between. In nucleotides, the CDR3 is TGTGCCAGCAGCTTGGAAGGGTACATCGGAGGGGAACTGTTTTTT. Its translation: CASSLEGYIGGELFF. The complete variable domain, with remaining parts taken from reference TRBV5-4 and TRBJ1-4, reads ETGVTQSPTHLIKTRGQQVTLRCSSQSGHNTVSWYQQALGQGPQFIFQYYREEENGRGNFPPRFSGLQFPNYSSELNVNALELDDSALYLCASSLEGYIGGELFFGSGTQLSVL.

In its sample, this clone was seen once. This chain connects TRBV5-1 to TRBJ2-2; 15 nucleotides agree with TRBD2. The CDR3 is 17 amino acids. V lost 4 bases to trimming and J lost 7 bases; unmatched junction nucleotides: 8. Germline V gives CDR1 SGHRS, CDR2 YFSETQ. The CDR3 is CASSHGTSGGIDGELFF. In DNA, the CDR3 is TGCGCCAGCAGCCATGGGACTAGCGGGGGGATTGACGGGGAGCTGTTTTTT.

This chain joins TRBV7-2 and TRBJ2-3, with TRBD2 matching 12 bases. The CDR3 consists of 17 residues. The germline V gene encodes CDR1 SGHTA and CDR2 FQGNSA. V dropped 5 bases and J dropped 2; count of bases not matched to a gene: 8. The CDR3 sequence: CASSPRTSGVFTDTQYF. CDR3 DNA sequence: TGTGCCAGCAGCCCACGGACTAGCGGGGTCTTCACAGATACGCAGTATTTT.

This rearrangement joins TRBV30 to TRBJ1-1; 8 bases fit TRBD1. CDR1 is GTSNPN and CDR2 is SVGIG in the germline V gene (reference sequence). This CDR3 contains 13 residues. Trimming cost V 3 bases and J 9 bases; bases outside gene matches: 9. In DNA form, the CDR3 reads TGTGCCTGGAGCCGACAGGGGTCTCCTCAAGCTTTCTTT. The encoded protein is CAWSRQGSPQAFF.

The DNA of the CDR3 is TGTGCCAGTAGTATAGACCGACAGATAACCGGGGAGCTGTTTTTT. It translates to CASSIDRQITGELFF. The chain employs TRBV19 and TRBJ2-2; a possible D gene is TRBD1 (5 bases). The V gene lost 0 bases and the J gene lost 5 bases, with 10 bases spanning the gap. Per the germline V gene, CDR1 is LNHDA and CDR2 is SQIVND (reference sequence). CDR3 length: 15 residues.

The rearrangement uses TRBV5-4 and TRBJ2-6; D gene unclear. V was cut by 0 bases and J by 0 bases, with 10 bases left in between. The CDR3 consists of 17 residues. CDR1 and CDR2 from the germline V gene are SGHNT and YYREEE (reference sequence). The CDR3 region has the DNA TGTGCCAGCAGCTTGGCCAAAGACCCCTCTGGGGCCAACGTCCTGACTTTC. This encodes CASSLAKDPSGANVLTF.

The sample holds one count of this clone. The chain is built from TRBV7-8 and TRBJ1-1; weak D call: TRBD1 (5 bases). This CDR3 has 13 amino acids. Germline CDR1 reads SGHVS; CDR2 reads FQNEAQ. Trimming removed 4 bases from V and 8 bases from J, with 14 bases in between. The DNA for the CDR3 is TGTGCCAGCAGCTGGGACCGGGGGGGAGAAGCTTTCTTT. Its translation: CASSWDRGGEAFF.

CDR3 DNA: TGTGCCAGCAGTTCCCCGGGACAGGGGTTCTATGGCTACACCTTC. Residues: CASSSPGQGFYGYTF. The V call is TRBV28, the J call TRBJ1-2; 10 nucleotides line up with TRBD1. Germline CDR1 MDHEN, CDR2 SYDVKM. V gave up 4 bases and J gave up 4 bases; unmatched junction bases: 6. The CDR3 sequence is 15 residues long.

This clone was counted once. V usage is TRBV6-6 and J usage is TRBJ1-3; possibly TRBD1 for D (6 bases). The V gene's germline CDR1 is MNHNY and CDR2 SVGAGI (reference sequence). Between the trimmed V and J ends, which lost 10 bases and 9 bases, there was a span of 25 bases. The CDR3 loop spans 15 amino acids. The CDR3 bases are TGTGCCACCCGCCGTTCAGGACAGACCGATAGCACCATATATTTT. It is translated as CATRRSGQTDSTIYF.

This clone turned up a few times. The V call is TRBV7-2, the J call TRBJ1-1, with D perhaps TRBD1 (5 bases). Per germline, CDR1 SGHTA and CDR2 FQGNSA. V dropped 5 bases and J dropped 3 bases, with 16 bases sitting between them. This CDR3 is built from 15 residues. CDR3 region: CASSTQWGWDTEAFF. DNA of the CDR3: TGTGCCAGCAGCACCCAGTGGGGGTGGGACACTGAAGCTTTCTTT.

This clone has more than one count but fewer than ten. The chain combines TRBV11-1 with TRBJ2-2, with TRBD1 matching over 10 bases. J was trimmed by 8 bases and V by 5 bases; bases with no gene match: 11. The V gene's germline CDR1 is SGHAT and CDR2 FQDESV (reference sequence). This CDR3 comprises 16 residues. The CDR3 here is CASSPPGQGIGGELFF. As DNA, the CDR3 is TGTGCCAGCAGCCCTCCGGGACAGGGGATAGGAGGGGAGCTGTTTTTT. Full variable domain (missing parts from reference TRBV11-1 and TRBJ2-2): EAEVAQSPRYKITEKSQAVAFWCDPISGHATLYWYRQILGQGPELLVQFQDESVVDDSQLPKDRFSAERLKGVDSTLKIQPAELGDSAMYLCASSPPGQGIGGELFFGEGSRLTVL.

The V call is TRBV6-5, the J call TRBJ1-2; D remains unclear. Trimming took off 10 bases at V and 5 bases at J, with 20 bases between the two ends. The CDR3 length is 14 residues. Germline V CDR1 and CDR2: MNHEY, SVGAGI. CDR3 amino acids: CATYELDVGYGYTF. DNA for the CDR3: TGTGCCACTTACGAGTTAGATGTGGGGTATGGCTACACCTTC.

This rearrangement joins TRBV4-1 to TRBJ2-2; the D call may be TRBD1 or TRBD2 (6 bases each). The CDR3 is 16 amino acids. V lost 0 bases to trimming and J lost 4 bases, with 12 bases between them. CDR1 MGHRA and CDR2 YSYEKL come from the germline V gene. CDR3 loop: CASSQEGGLGTGELFF. For the CDR3, the DNA is TGCGCCAGCAGCCAAGAAGGGGGGTTAGGCACCGGGGAGCTGTTTTTT.

CDR3 coding DNA: TGTGCCAGCAGTTTATCGTGGGACTGGGGTCCTGGCTACACCTTC. It translates to CASSLSWDWGPGYTF. J is TRBJ1-2 and V is TRBV27, with D maybe TRBD1 (5 bases). Trimming cost V 0 bases and J 7 bases, with 15 bases left between them. Germline V CDR1 and CDR2: MNHEY, SMNVEV (reference sequence). The CDR3 is 15 residues long.